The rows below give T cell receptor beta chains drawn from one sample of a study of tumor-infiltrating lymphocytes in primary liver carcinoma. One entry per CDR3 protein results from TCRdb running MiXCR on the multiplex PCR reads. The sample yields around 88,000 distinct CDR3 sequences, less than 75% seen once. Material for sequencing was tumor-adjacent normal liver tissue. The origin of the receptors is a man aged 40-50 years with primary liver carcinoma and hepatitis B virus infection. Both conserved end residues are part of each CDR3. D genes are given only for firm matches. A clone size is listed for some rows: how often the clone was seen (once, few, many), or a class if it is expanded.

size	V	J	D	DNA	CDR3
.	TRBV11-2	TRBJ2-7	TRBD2	TGTGCCAGCAGTTTAGAAAGGGGCGGGAGGGAGTACTTC	CASSLERGGREYF
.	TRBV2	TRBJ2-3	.	TGTGCCAGCAGTGAAGAGGCTGTAGATACGCAGTATTTT	CASSEEAVDTQYF
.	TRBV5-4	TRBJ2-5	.	TGTGCCAGTAGCTTTTTTCACGCGGAAGAAGAGACCCAGTACTTC	CASSFFHAEEETQYF
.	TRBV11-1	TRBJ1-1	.	TGTGCCAGTAGCTTTGGGTGGGCGAACATTGAAGCTTTCTTT	CASSFGWANIEAFF
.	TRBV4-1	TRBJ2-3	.	TGCGCCAGCAGCCAAGAATACGGAGATACACACTATTTT	CASSQEYGDTHYF
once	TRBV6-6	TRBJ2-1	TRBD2	TGTGCCAGGAGCTTGACTAGCGGGTTCAATGGGCAGTTCTTC	CARSLTSGFNGQFF
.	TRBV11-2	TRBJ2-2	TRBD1	TGTGCCAGCAACTATGATCGGGACAGAGTCGGCACCGGGGAGCTGTTTTTT	CASNYDRDRVGTGELFF
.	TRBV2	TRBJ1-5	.	TGTGCCAGCATGAGCCCCGGCGGCGTCGATCGGCCCCAGCATTTT	CASMSPGGVDRPQHF
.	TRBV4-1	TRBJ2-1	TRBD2	TGCGCCAGCATTACAACCCCGGGACTAGGGTTGGGGGAGCAGTTCTTC	CASITTPGLGLGEQFF
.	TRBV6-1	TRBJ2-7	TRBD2	TGTGCCGGCAATGCTAGCGGGAGATACGAGCAGTACTTC	CAGNASGRYEQYF
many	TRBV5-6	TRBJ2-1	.	TGTGCCAGCAGCTTGAGTAGCGATGAGCAGTTCTTC	CASSLSSDEQFF
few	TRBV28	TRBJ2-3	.	TGTGCCAGCAGTTTTCCGGGATTTACAGATACGCAGTATTTT	CASSFPGFTDTQYF
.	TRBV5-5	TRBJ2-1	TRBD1	TGTGTCAGCAGCTCGCCTATAGACAGGGGGCCCCTTGGAAGGGGTAATGAGCAGTTCTTC	CVSSSPIDRGPLGRGNEQFF
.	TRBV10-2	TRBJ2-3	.	TGCGCCAGCAGTTCGCGGGACACTAGCATAGATACGCAGTATTTT	CASSSRDTSIDTQYF
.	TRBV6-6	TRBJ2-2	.	TGTACCAGCAGTTACACCGGCACCGGGGAGCTGTTTTTT	CTSSYTGTGELFF